This TCR beta chain was recorded in a study of CD8+ T cells in alopecia areata. Overall study context: Tofacitinib treatment spanned 6 to 18 months, with 6 months off drug afterward.

Study results and caveats: Lesional scalp displayed greater clonality than normal scalp, most notably in alopecia totalis/universalis. For patients receiving tofacitinib, scalp clonality and expanded CD8+ clones among the top 100 significantly decreased.

Treatment here: oral pan-JAK inhibitor, 5-10 mg twice daily. Researchers gathered lesional scalp punch biopsies and peripheral blood from patients with alopecia areata. Sequencing templates came from extracted RNA that was reverse transcribed into cDNA. Measured with immunoSEQ multiplex PCR; TCRdb has only the in-frame clones, and not every one. Of roughly 210,000 clones in the sample, over 40% were seen once. This clone has only a few counts. Its antigen remains unidentified. The CDR3 is 13 amino acids. Trimming removed 5 bases at V and 3 bases at J, with 8 bases between. CDR1 is SQVTM and CDR2 is ANQGSEA in the germline V gene.

The chain links TRBV29-1 to TRBJ2-6; D uncertain. This clonotype originated in a human donor with alopecia areata. Sequencing was performed on CD4+ T cells sorted from blood, taken at approximately week 36, from a patient treated with tofacitinib. CDR3 loop: CSVRLGGANVLTF. CDR3 coding DNA: TGCAGCGTTCGGCTAGGTGGGGCCAACGTCCTGACTTTC.